Shown below are 5 T cell receptor beta chains from a single sample sequenced in a study of identical twins. TCRdb used MiXCR to reprocess the 5' RACE reads, holding one entry per CDR3 protein. This repertoire shows roughly 290,000 distinct CDR3 sequences, roughly 9.7% found once; its top ten account for approximately 6.5%. These same records also appear under a second study, on yellow fever vaccine responses in identical twins.

The specimen was CD8+ T cells sorted from blood. The receptor set was obtained from a woman aged 18-29 years in good health.

Ten or more counts support this clonotype. This chain links TRBV12-3 or TRBV12-4 with TRBJ2-7, with D tentatively TRBD2 (6 bases). This CDR3 is 14 amino acids long. Trimming removed 6 bases from V and 4 bases from J, with 16 bases in between. The CDR3 here is CASSTIDRGYEQYF. The CDR3 nucleotides read TGTGCCAGCAGCACCATCGACCGGGGGTACGAGCAGTACTTC.

The CDR3 sequence: CATSDFGGINEQFF. For the CDR3, the DNA is TGTGCCACCAGTGATTTCGGGGGCATCAATGAGCAGTTCTTC. J is TRBJ2-1 and V is TRBV24-1; D might be TRBD1 or TRBD2, each matching 6 bases. V lost 1 base to trimming and J lost 6 bases, with 9 bases between them. Germline CDR1 KGHDR, CDR2 SFDVKD. This CDR3 comprises 14 residues.

The chain links TRBV6-6 to TRBJ1-2; TRBD1 aligns across 12 bases. Trimming removed 7 bases from V and 3 bases from J; junction bases left unmatched: 12. In germline, CDR1 is MNHNY, CDR2 SVGAGI (reference sequence). The CDR3 contains 17 residues. The CDR3 loop reads CASISEPRDRGHYGYTF. The DNA of the CDR3 is TGTGCCAGCATTTCCGAACCCCGGGACAGGGGGCACTATGGCTACACCTTC.

This clonotype showed up just a few times. V usage is TRBV5-5 and J usage is TRBJ2-5; 7 bases align to TRBD2. After removal of 3 bases from V and 5 bases from J, the junction contained 13 bases not matched to a gene. In germline, CDR1 is SGHKS, CDR2 YYEKEE (reference sequence). The CDR3 covers 16 residues. The CDR3 protein is CASSSAPWGGWETQYF. As DNA, the CDR3 is TGTGCCAGCAGCTCGGCCCCGTGGGGGGGATGGGAGACCCAGTACTTC.

This clonotype was observed many times. This sequence joins TRBV29-1 and TRBJ2-3; 8 nucleotides match TRBD2. V was clipped by 6 bases and J by 3 bases; unmatched bases: 8. The CDR3 is 14 residues long. CDR1 SQVTM and CDR2 ANQGSEA come from the germline V gene. Here the CDR3 DNA reads TGCAGCGTGACCGGGGGGGATATGACAGATACGCAGTATTTT. Protein sequence: CSVTGGDMTDTQYF.